Shown below are 16 T cell receptor beta chains from a single sample sequenced in a study of cytomegalovirus exposure and HLA in healthy donors. The PCR made use of 60 Vbeta and 13 Jbeta primers. Some clones are missing from TCRdb's copy, which holds only in-frame ones; the method was immunoSEQ multiplex PCR. This table holds approximately 130,000 clones, approximately 8.9% found once. Sequenced input: PBMCs. The source is a woman aged 40 to 49 in good health and CMV-seropositive.

The gene calls are TRBV2 and TRBJ1-2, with 9 nucleotides matching TRBD1. V was pared by 2 bases and J by 4 bases, with 5 bases of the junction left unmatched. CDR1 is SNHLY, CDR2 FYNNEI, per germline. The CDR3 spans 15 residues. The CDR3 coding sequence is TGTGCCAGCAGTGAATACCCGACAGGGGGCTATGGCTACACCTTC. It translates to CASSEYPTGGYGYTF.

A few counts support this clone. This chain links TRBV29-1 with TRBJ1-2; D possibly corresponds to TRBD1 (5 bases). The CDR3 is made up of 12 amino acids. Trimming pared 5 bases from V and 4 bases from J, leaving 11 bases between. CDR1 SQVTM and CDR2 ANQGSEA come from the germline V gene. CDR3 in amino acids: CSVSAQGYGYTF. For the CDR3, the DNA is TGCAGCGTTTCTGCCCAGGGCTATGGCTACACCTTC.

This clone was observed a handful of times. The chain recombines TRBV4-1 with TRBJ2-2; 16 nucleotides align to TRBD2. Germline V lookup: CDR1 MGHRA, CDR2 YSYEKL. With V trimmed by 1 base and J by 4 bases, 12 bases remained unmatched. The CDR3 length is 21 residues. CDR3 in amino acids: CASSQALKGLAGGSITGELFF. Here the CDR3 DNA reads TGCGCCAGCAGCCAAGCCCTAAAGGGACTAGCGGGGGGGAGTATCACCGGGGAGCTGTTTTTT.

This clone was seen a few times. This rearrangement joins TRBV7-9 to TRBJ2-4; 9 nucleotides match TRBD1. The CDR3 consists of 15 residues. Germline values: CDR1 SEHNR, CDR2 FQNEAQ (reference sequence). Losses at the gene ends were 5 bases for V and 4 bases for J; bases not matched to a gene: 6. DNA of the CDR3: TGTGCCAGCAGCCAGCATGGACAGGGGAAAAACATTCAGTACTTC. The encoded protein is CASSQHGQGKNIQYF.

In nucleotides, the CDR3 is TGTGCCACCAGCAGAGATCGGAGCTCTGGAAACACCATATATTTT. Translating it yields CATSRDRSSGNTIYF. This chain connects TRBV15 to TRBJ1-3; D unclear. The germline CDR1 and CDR2 sequences are LNHNV and YYDKDF (reference sequence). The CDR3 is 15 residues long. Trimming left V 0 bases short and J 0 bases short, with 6 bases between.

The chain has TRBV6-1 and TRBJ1-2; maybe TRBD1 (5 bases). V gave up 6 bases and J gave up 5 bases, with 16 bases separating them. This CDR3 comprises 14 residues. Germline V CDR1 and CDR2: MNHNS, SASEGT. The CDR3 loop is CASRPSGGRYGYTF. The CDR3 nucleotides are TGTGCCAGCAGGCCCTCGGGGGGTCGGTATGGCTACACCTTC.

The chain uses TRBV6-1 and TRBJ1-1, with 12 positions matching TRBD1. J was trimmed by 5 bases and V by 8 bases; bases with no gene match: 6. Germline lookup yields CDR1 MNHNS and CDR2 SASEGT. The CDR3 loop spans 14 amino acids. CDR3 amino acids: CASGGDRGQTEAFF. CDR3 DNA: TGTGCCAGCGGGGGGGACAGGGGGCAGACTGAAGCTTTCTTT.

The chain links TRBV4-1 to TRBJ2-3; 8 nucleotides line up with TRBD2. This CDR3 has 13 amino acids. The trim removed 3 bases at V and 5 bases at J, leaving 1 base unmatched. Germline assignment: CDR1 MGHRA and CDR2 YSYEKL. This CDR3 reads CASSQSGGDTQYF. CDR3 sequence (DNA): TGCGCCAGCAGCCAGAGCGGGGGAGATACGCAGTATTTT.

V gene TRBV6-1 combines with J gene TRBJ1-4, with 7 positions matching TRBD1. The CDR3 loop spans 16 amino acids. The V gene end was trimmed by 2 bases and the J gene end by 3 bases; junction bases not matched to a gene: 6. Germline V lookup: CDR1 MNHNS, CDR2 SASEGT. The CDR3: CASSESLGQSNEKLFF. CDR3 in DNA: TGTGCCAGCAGTGAAAGTTTGGGACAGTCTAATGAAAAACTGTTTTTT.

J is TRBJ1-6 and V is TRBV19; possible D gene TRBD1, 6 bases. V lost 6 bases and J 7 bases, leaving 13 bases between the germline ends. Germline CDR1 reads LNHDA; CDR2 reads SQIVND (reference sequence). This CDR3 has 14 amino acids. The CDR3 sequence: CASSGGPPNSPLHF. The DNA of the CDR3 is TGTGCCAGTAGCGGGGGGCCCCCGAATTCACCCCTCCACTTT.

The J gene is TRBJ2-3, the V gene TRBV9; D is perhaps TRBD1 (6 bases). Trimming shortened V by 0 bases and J by 0 bases, and 11 bases separated the two germline ends. In germline, CDR1 is SGDLS, CDR2 YYNGEE. This CDR3 region has 16 residues. CDR3 in DNA: TGTGCCAGCAGCGTAGATCCGGGACATAGCACAGATACGCAGTATTTT. Translated, it gives CASSVDPGHSTDTQYF.

This clone was detected only a few times. Other DNA sequences within the sample encode an identical CDR3. The V call is TRBV9, the J call TRBJ1-3, with TRBD1 as a possible D gene (5 bases). The CDR3 runs to 15 residues. CDR1 SGDLS and CDR2 YYNGEE come from the germline V gene. V dropped 0 bases and J dropped 0 bases, with 7 bases sitting between them. The CDR3 region has the DNA TGTGCCAGCAGCGTAGGAGACAGCTCTGGAAACACCATATATTTT. Its translation: CASSVGDSSGNTIYF.

This clone was seen a few times. V usage is TRBV2 and J usage is TRBJ2-1; TRBD2 matches 10 bases. The CDR3 consists of 15 residues. Germline CDR1 and CDR2: SNHLY and FYNNEI. V dropped 7 bases and J dropped 8; count of bases not matched to a gene: 11. In DNA, the CDR3 is TGTGCCAGCATTGAGCGGGGGGGTTACAGCGATGAGCAGTTCTTC. This sequence encodes CASIERGGYSDEQFF.

This clone was detected only a few times. V usage is TRBV2 and J usage is TRBJ2-7; a weak D match, TRBD1 (6 bases). V lost 0 bases to trimming and J lost 12 bases, with 15 bases between them. The CDR3 runs 13 residues. Germline CDR1 is SNHLY and CDR2 is FYNNEI. This chain's CDR3 is CASSEATQGGPYF. CDR3 DNA sequence: TGTGCCAGCAGTGAAGCTACTCAAGGGGGTCCGTACTTC.

The V and J genes are TRBV27 and TRBJ2-7; D perhaps matches TRBD2 (5 bases). Germline V gene lookup returns CDR1 MNHEY and CDR2 SMNVEV (reference sequence). V lost 5 bases to trimming and J lost 2 bases, with 10 bases between them. The length of the CDR3 is 13 residues. The CDR3 here is CASSVAGPYEQYF. CDR3 DNA: TGTGCCAGCAGTGTGGCGGGCCCCTACGAGCAGTACTTC.

The genes are TRBV18 and TRBJ1-1; D is unresolved. This CDR3 contains 14 residues. Trimming cost V 3 bases and J 1 base, with 9 bases left between them. Per the germline V gene, CDR1 is KGHSH and CDR2 is LQKENI. CDR3 sequence (DNA): TGTGCCAGCTCACCTCCTGCGAAGAACACTGAAGCTTTCTTT. Translating it yields CASSPPAKNTEAFF.